This is a list of T cell receptor beta chains from one sample in a study of memory CD4+ T cells and cytomegalovirus serostatus. Method: immunoSEQ multiplex PCR; TCRdb's copy keeps in-frame clones and lacks some. The table includes 50,000 to 65,000 clones, about 86% detected once. Sample: memory CD4+ T cells from blood. The receptors shown here come from an adult in good health and CMV-seropositive. Each CDR3 is given with its conserved first and last residue. Each record gives: D gene, V gene, J gene, clone size, CDR3 DNA, CDR3 protein. A D gene is named only where the DNA matches it firmly. Expanded clones get a size class; other rows say once, few or many, or leave the size out.

TRBD1	TRBV5-1	TRBJ1-1	.	TGCGCCAGCAGCTTAGGGGGCGGGAACACTGAAGCTTTCTTT	CASSLGGGNTEAFF
TRBD1	TRBV19	TRBJ2-3	.	TGTGCCACCAGTCGGGACAGCTTATTGGGCACAGATACGCAGTATTTT	CATSRDSLLGTDTQYF
TRBD2	TRBV13	TRBJ2-5	.	TGTGCCAGCAGCTTTAGCCCCCCGGGGCTAGCGGGAGGGATGAAGGAGACCCAGTACTTC	CASSFSPPGLAGGMKETQYF
.	TRBV14	TRBJ1-2	.	TGTGCCAGCAGCCTCCACAGGGACTATGGCTACACCTTC	CASSLHRDYGYTF
TRBD1	TRBV27	TRBJ1-6	.	TGTGCCAGCAGTTCCGGGACAGGGGCTAATTCACCCCTCCACTTT	CASSSGTGANSPLHF
TRBD2	TRBV27	TRBJ2-7	.	TGTGCCAGCAGTTTCAGGGTACCCCTAGCTGGGACTAGCTACGAGCAGTACTTC	CASSFRVPLAGTSYEQYF
.	TRBV18	TRBJ2-5	.	TGTGCCAGCTCACCCAGGACGCAAGAGACCCAGTACTTC	CASSPRTQETQYF
TRBD2	TRBV2	TRBJ2-7	.	TGTGCCAGCGAACTAGCGGGGGCCTGGAGGGGAGAGCAGTACTTC	CASELAGAWRGEQYF
TRBD1	TRBV25-1	TRBJ1-6	.	TGTGCCAGCAGTGAATTTGGCAGGGGGATGACACCCCTCCACTTT	CASSEFGRGMTPLHF
.	TRBV19	TRBJ2-2	.	TGTGCCAGTAGTATAGGGGGCCGAAGCACCGGGGAGCTGTTTTTT	CASSIGGRSTGELFF
TRBD1	TRBV6-6	TRBJ2-4	.	TGTGCCAGCAGTTCGCCGGGACAGGGGGGCATTCAGTACTTC	CASSSPGQGGIQYF
.	TRBV5-1	TRBJ2-3	.	TGCGCCAGCAGCTTGTCTGGGAGCACAGATACGCAGTATTTT	CASSLSGSTDTQYF
.	TRBV6-5	TRBJ2-1	.	TGTGCCAGCAGCCTCGGCCTTATCTCCTACAATGAGCAGTTCTTC	CASSLGLISYNEQFF
.	TRBV28	TRBJ1-1	.	TGTGCCAGCAGTTTAAACCTTGAAGCTTTCTTT	CASSLNLEAFF
.	TRBV4-1	TRBJ1-2	.	TGCGCCAGCAGCCAAGTTCTCCGGGACAACTATGGCTACACCTTC	CASSQVLRDNYGYTF
.	TRBV6-5	TRBJ1-4	once	TGTGCCAGCAGTTACCAGGGGACTGAAAAACTGTTTTTT	CASSYQGTEKLFF
TRBD2	TRBV4-2	TRBJ2-5	.	TGTGCCAGCAGCCGTTCTCGACTAGCGGGGGGGCCCCAAGAGACCCAGTACTTC	CASSRSRLAGGPQETQYF
TRBD2	TRBV5-6	TRBJ2-5	.	TGTGCCAGCAGCTTGGGACAGCGGGGGGCCCAGTACTTC	CASSLGQRGAQYF
.	TRBV18	TRBJ2-1	.	TGTGCCAGCTCACCACGAGCTCCCGGGACGGGGGCGTACAATGAGCAGTTCTTC	CASSPRAPGTGAYNEQFF
.	TRBV2	TRBJ2-7	.	TGTGCCAGCAGTGAATCGTGGAGCTCCTACGAGCAGTACTTC	CASSESWSSYEQYF
TRBD1	TRBV6-6	TRBJ2-7	.	TGTGCCAGCTGGGGACAGGGAAGCTACGAGCAGTACTTC	CASWGQGSYEQYF
TRBD2	TRBV27	TRBJ2-7	.	TGTGCCAGCAGTTTATATGTGGGGCTAGCGGCCTACGAGCAGTACTTC	CASSLYVGLAAYEQYF
.	TRBV11-2	TRBJ2-3	.	TGTGCCAGCAGCTTAGCTCCCGGGACTGGTACGCAGTATTTT	CASSLAPGTGTQYF
.	TRBV28	TRBJ1-1	once	TGTGCCAGCAGTTTACGGAGGAAGGGCAAGACTGAAGCTTTCTTT	CASSLRRKGKTEAFF
.	TRBV12-5	TRBJ1-1	.	TGTGCTAGTGGTTTACTGGGCGCCACTGAAGCTTTCTTT	CASGLLGATEAFF
TRBD1	TRBV4-2	TRBJ1-2	.	TGTGCCAGCAGCCAAGATACCAGGGGGCTTTACTATGGCTACACCTTC	CASSQDTRGLYYGYTF
TRBD1	TRBV19	TRBJ2-5	few	TGTGCCACCCAAGGGACAGGGATCCAAGAGACCCAGTACTTC	CATQGTGIQETQYF
.	TRBV19	TRBJ1-5	.	TGTGCCAGTAGTGATGACAGTTCCAATCAGCCCCAGCATTTT	CASSDDSSNQPQHF
TRBD1	TRBV27	TRBJ1-2	.	TGTGCCAGCGGCCGGGCAGGGGGCTCGAACTATGGCTACACCTTC	CASGRAGGSNYGYTF
.	TRBV9	TRBJ1-5	.	TGTGCCAGCAGCGTAGCAGAAAGACAGCCCCAGCATTTT	CASSVAERQPQHF
TRBD2	TRBV5-8	TRBJ2-7	.	TGTGCCAGCAGCGTGAGACTAGCGGGCTACGAGCAGTACTTC	CASSVRLAGYEQYF
.	TRBV7-2	TRBJ1-3	.	TGTGCCAGCAGCCCCGAAGCTTCCAGGCGGGACACCATATATTTT	CASSPEASRRDTIYF
.	TRBV5-1	TRBJ1-1	.	TGCGCCAGCAGCTTGGGGCACCTTGGGCTTACTGAAGCTTTCTTT	CASSLGHLGLTEAFF
.	TRBV25-1	TRBJ1-1	.	TGTGCCAGCCGGAGGGACGGTGAAGCTTTCTTT	CASRRDGEAFF
TRBD1	TRBV5-1	TRBJ1-1	.	TGCGCCAGCAGCCTAATACAGGGGGCGAACACTGAAGCTTTCTTT	CASSLIQGANTEAFF
.	TRBV28	TRBJ2-3	.	TGTGCCAGCACGGAGGGAGGCCCCCCCGGAGATACGCAGTATTTT	CASTEGGPPGDTQYF
TRBD1	TRBV18	TRBJ1-2	.	TGTGCCAGCTCGGACAGGGGGGACTATGGCTACACCTTC	CASSDRGDYGYTF
.	TRBV5-5	TRBJ2-7	.	TGTGCCAGCAGCCCCTGGGGGTACGAGCAGTACTTC	CASSPWGYEQYF
.	TRBV4-2	TRBJ1-3	.	TGTGCCAGCAGCCAGGTTAACGCACGCTCTGGAAACACCATATATTTT	CASSQVNARSGNTIYF
.	TRBV2	TRBJ1-3	.	TGTGCCAGCAGGAAGAGCTCTGGAAACACCATATATTTT	CASRKSSGNTIYF
TRBD1	TRBV4-2	TRBJ1-5	.	TGTGCCAGCAGCCAAGGGGGCGGACAGGGGGTGCAGCCCCAGCATTTT	CASSQGGGQGVQPQHF
TRBD1	TRBV30	TRBJ1-3	.	TGTGCCTGGAGATTCGGACAGGGGCCCTCTGGAAACACCATATATTTT	CAWRFGQGPSGNTIYF
.	TRBV7-3	TRBJ1-1	few	TGTGCCAGCAGCTTAGACGGGGTGAACACTGAAGCTTTCTTT	CASSLDGVNTEAFF
.	TRBV28	TRBJ2-7	.	TGTGCCAGCAGCTCCGGGGGCCCCTACGAGCAGTACTTC	CASSSGGPYEQYF
TRBD1	TRBV11-1	TRBJ2-5	.	TGTGCCAGCAGCTTTCAGGGACAGAGTCAAGAGACCCAGTACTTC	CASSFQGQSQETQYF
.	TRBV18	TRBJ1-1	.	TGTGCCAGCTCACCGTCATACAGCAGCAACACTGAAGCTTTCTTT	CASSPSYSSNTEAFF
.	TRBV18	TRBJ2-1	.	TGTGCCAGCTCGGAGGGATACAATGAGCAGTTCTTC	CASSEGYNEQFF
.	TRBV4-2	TRBJ1-5	.	TGTGCCAGCAGCCAAGATAGTGGCAGGGGATTACTTCCCCAGCATTTT	CASSQDSGRGLLPQHF
.	TRBV7-2	TRBJ2-5	.	TGTGCCAGCAGCCCGGGCTTCTTGGTCGAGACCCAGTACTTC	CASSPGFLVETQYF
.	TRBV7-2	TRBJ2-1	once	TGTGCCAGCAGCTTAGTGGCTTCCCGTAACAATGAGCAGTTCTTC	CASSLVASRNNEQFF